Detailed here is one T cell receptor (beta chain). Its antigen is unidentified. These data originate in a study of OX40 agonist ivuxolimab in advanced cancers. Study summary: Aged about 20 to 80 with a mean of approximately 57 years, they were almost 85% male. Previous treatment with anti-PD-1, anti-PD-L1 or anti-CTLA-4 therapy was allowed; 40% had received some. The study's findings and limits: Both CD4+ and CD8+ T cell populations in blood had undergone clonal expansion by week 6 at 0.1 to 3.0 mg/kg.

CDR1 SGDLS and CDR2 YYNGEE come from the germline V gene. The CDR3 runs 15 residues. Germline trimming cut 4 bases from V and 1 base from J; bases unmatched to any gene: 7. Generated by immunoSEQ multiplex PCR, the TCRdb table keeps only in-frame clones and is missing some. The table has 60,000 to 95,000 clones, 85% seen once. Specimen: CD4+ or CD8+ T cells sorted from blood, collected in a trial of the OX40 agonist ivuxolimab. The clonotype originates from an adult with an advanced solid tumor such as melanoma, head and neck, liver or kidney cancer. The V call is TRBV9, the J call TRBJ1-1, with 7 bases identical to TRBD1. In DNA, the CDR3 is TGTGCCAGCAGCCAACGGACAGGCGCGAACACTGAAGCTTTCTTT. Its protein product is CASSQRTGANTEAFF.